This TCR beta chain was retrieved from a study of response to subunit inactivated influenza vaccine. General study points: That few new T cells are recruited by each seasonal influenza vaccination was the authors' suggestion.

TCRdb itself ran the RT-PCR reads through MiXCR, one entry per CDR3 protein. This repertoire shows about 570,000 distinct CDR3 sequences, about 11% found once; its top ten account for approximately 10%. The CDR3 spans 14 residues. V lost 1 base and J lost 2, with 8 bases in between. This clonotype was detected a few times. The target antigen is unknown. This sample also belongs to another study, concerning T cells expressing NK-cell markers. This second study says: Production of TCR beta cDNA relied on 5'RACE template switching with UMIs. Among CD8+ T cells from over 5 donors, dominant NKG2C+ clonotypes accounted for roughly 1.0-7.0%. HCMV specificity of the expanded NKG2C+ T cell clones stayed unclear.

Specimen: PBMCs from blood, collected on the day of vaccination. The gene calls are TRBV12-3 or TRBV12-4 and TRBJ1-2; the D gene is possibly TRBD1 (5 bases). This clonotype was obtained from a middle-aged man who received an inactivated influenza vaccine. The CDR3 bases are TGTGCCAGCAGTTTAGAACAGGTGAACTATGGCTACACCTTC. Residues: CASSLEQVNYGYTF.